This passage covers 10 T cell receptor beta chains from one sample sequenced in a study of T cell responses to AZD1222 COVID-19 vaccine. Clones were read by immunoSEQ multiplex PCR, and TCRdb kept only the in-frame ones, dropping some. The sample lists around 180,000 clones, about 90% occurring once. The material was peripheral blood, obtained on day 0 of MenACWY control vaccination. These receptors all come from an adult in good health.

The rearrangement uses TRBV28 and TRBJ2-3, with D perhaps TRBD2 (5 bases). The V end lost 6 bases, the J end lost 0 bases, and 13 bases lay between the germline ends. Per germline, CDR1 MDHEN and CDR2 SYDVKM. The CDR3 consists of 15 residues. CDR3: CASSPRGGSTDTQYF. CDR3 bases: TGTGCCAGCAGCCCACGCGGAGGCAGCACAGATACGCAGTATTTT.

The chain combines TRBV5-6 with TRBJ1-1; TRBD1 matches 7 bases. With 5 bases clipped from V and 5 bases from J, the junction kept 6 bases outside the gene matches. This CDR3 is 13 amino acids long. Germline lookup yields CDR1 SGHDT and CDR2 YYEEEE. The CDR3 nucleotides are TGTGCCAGCAGTCCAGGGGGGAAAACTGAAGCTTTCTTT. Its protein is CASSPGGKTEAFF.

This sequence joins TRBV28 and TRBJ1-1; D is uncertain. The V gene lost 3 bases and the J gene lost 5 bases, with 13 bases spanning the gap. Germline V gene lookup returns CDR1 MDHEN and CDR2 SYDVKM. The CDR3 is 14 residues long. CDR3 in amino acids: CASSLQVIGTEAFF. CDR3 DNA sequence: TGTGCCAGCAGTTTGCAGGTGATAGGTACTGAAGCTTTCTTT.

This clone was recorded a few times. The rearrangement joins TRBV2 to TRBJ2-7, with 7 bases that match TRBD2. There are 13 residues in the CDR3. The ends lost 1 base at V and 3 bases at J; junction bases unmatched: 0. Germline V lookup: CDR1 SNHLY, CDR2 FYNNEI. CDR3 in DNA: TGTGCCAGCAGTGAAGGGGAGGGCTACGAGCAGTACTTC. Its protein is CASSEGEGYEQYF.

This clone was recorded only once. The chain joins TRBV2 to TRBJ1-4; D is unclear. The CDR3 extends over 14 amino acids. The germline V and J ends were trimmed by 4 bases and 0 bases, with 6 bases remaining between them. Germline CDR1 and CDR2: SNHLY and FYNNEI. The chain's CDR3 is CASSATTTNEKLFF. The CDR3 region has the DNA TGTGCCAGCAGTGCGACCACAACTAATGAAAAACTGTTTTTT.

The CDR3 is CAISESSGAGAFF. In nucleotides, the CDR3 is TGTGCCATCAGTGAGTCAAGCGGGGCTGGGGCTTTCTTT. The chain combines TRBV10-3 with TRBJ1-1, with D maybe TRBD1 (5 bases). There are 13 residues in the CDR3. V was shortened by 0 bases and J by 11 bases, with 13 bases between the two germline ends. CDR1 and CDR2 (germline): ENHRY, SYGVKD.

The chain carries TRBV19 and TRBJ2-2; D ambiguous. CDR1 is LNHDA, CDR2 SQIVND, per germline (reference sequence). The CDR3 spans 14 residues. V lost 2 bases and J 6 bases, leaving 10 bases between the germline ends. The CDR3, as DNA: TGTGCCAGTAGTATAATAGGAAAACCCGGGGAGCTGTTTTTT. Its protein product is CASSIIGKPGELFF.

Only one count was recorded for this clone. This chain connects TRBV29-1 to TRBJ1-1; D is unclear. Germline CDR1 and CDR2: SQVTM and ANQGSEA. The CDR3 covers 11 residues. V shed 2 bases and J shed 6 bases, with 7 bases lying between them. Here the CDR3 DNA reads TGCAGCGTTGAAAGGTCGGCTGAAGCTTTCTTT. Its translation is CSVERSAEAFF.

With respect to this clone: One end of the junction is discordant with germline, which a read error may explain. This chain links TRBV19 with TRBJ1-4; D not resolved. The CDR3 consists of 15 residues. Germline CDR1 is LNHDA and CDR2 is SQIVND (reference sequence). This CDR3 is CASSIGRATNEKLFF. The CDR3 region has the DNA TGTGCCAGTAGCATAGGACGGGCAACTAATGAAAAACTGTTTTTT.

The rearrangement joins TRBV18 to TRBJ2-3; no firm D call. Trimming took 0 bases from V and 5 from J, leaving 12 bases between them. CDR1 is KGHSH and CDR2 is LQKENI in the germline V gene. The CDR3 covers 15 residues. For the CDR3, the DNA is TGTGCCAGCTCACCACCGGAAGGCCGCGGAGATACGCAGTATTTT. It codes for CASSPPEGRGDTQYF.